The clone carrying this T cell receptor (beta chain) was seen a few times. Antigen specificity is unknown. The sample comes from a study of CD8 T cells in ankylosing spondylitis. CDR3 length equals 14 residues. CDR1 is MDHEN, CDR2 SYDVKM, per germline. V shed 8 bases, J shed 7 bases, and the junction held 10 bases outside the gene matches. Whole-study findings and limits: What seemed typical of ankylosing spondylitis blood was a TCR beta motif built from about 8 highly homologous variants. The clones that were linked to disease were reported to be significantly enriched in matched synovial fluid samples from ankylosing spondylitis patients. A CD8+ phenotype characterized the disease-linked clones, which were relatively rare in peripheral blood.

Quantitative 5'-RACE with molecular barcodes was used to make the TCR beta libraries. MiXCR, run by TCRdb on the 5' RACE reads, gives a single entry per CDR3 protein. The sample lists under 850,000 distinct CDR3 sequences; around 20% were seen once. This chain connects TRBV28 to TRBJ1-2, with TRBD1 identical over 10 bases. This clonotype was sampled from a male donor with ankylosing spondylitis. Sequenced input: blood, either unsorted or a sorted T cell fraction (not recorded which). The CDR3 is CASLGQGGSGGYTF. CDR3 coding DNA: TGTGCCAGCCTCGGACAGGGGGGTTCTGGTGGCTACACCTTC.